This TCR beta chain was observed in a study of blood T cell repertoires in COVID-19 (dated by TCRdb to the early 2020s). About the full investigation: Samples from collaborators originated in the United States, Italy and Spain and spanned both the acute and convalescent phases of COVID-19. The prospective study material was composed of cDNA or gDNA derived from T cells, B-cell-depleted T cells, or PBMCs. Deeply sampled blood TCRbeta repertoires from subjects exposed to, actively infected with, or recovered from COVID-19 were included in the dataset. The repertoires were released in a freely available public database meant as a resource for research on the immune response to SARS-CoV-2. Samples came from the ongoing ImmuneRACE study (first 160 participants) plus 1,254 subjects from 6 global collaborators. The sample metadata nearly always contained a de-identified subject ID, COVID-19 status, age in years and sex. HLA class I and class II types, where available, came from metadata supplied by the sample provider rather than from assay-based typing. Overall study results and their limits: The quantity of clinical and demographic metadata differed by source and by participant and was supplied without curation.

Notes on this clone: Which antigen it targets is not known. The input lacks base qualities; no much larger clone sits a single base away.

Each collaborating institution followed its own protocols to collect whole blood in K2EDTA tubes. For TCRbeta analysis, collaborators shipped samples as frozen whole blood, isolated PBMCs, or DNA extracted from either of those sample types. The CDR3 has 14 amino acids, counting the end cysteine and phenylalanine. The DNA shown is the 42-base CDR3, in frame from base 1. From V the trimming removes 3 bases and from J it removes 3 bases, while the gene matches leave 3 bases of the junction unaccounted for. From the germline V gene (reference sequence), CDR1 is MNHEY and CDR2 is SMNVEV. TCRbeta CDR3 regions were amplified from genomic DNA using the immunoSEQ Assay, a bias-controlled multiplex PCR. For the original study's pipeline: Within the assay, amplification of reference gene primers was used to estimate how many nucleated cells each sample contained. To quantify the absolute abundance of each unique TCRbeta CDR3 rearrangement, sequence reads were collapsed and filtered. Productive Simpson clonality was computed per sample as the square root of Simpson's diversity index over productive rearrangements. The table was pulled from immuneACCESS by TCRdb, which kept in-frame rearrangements only. Such tables lose some clones; where checked, under half of the loss comes from unresolved V genes, and the rest has no known cause. The V and J calls and clone size are taken from that table; D and trimming were inferred from the DNA. Within this sample are under 200,000 clones, with approximately 91% of them counted one time only. The ten largest clones take up approximately 2% of the sample.

Recombination joined TRBV27 with TRBJ1-2; 8 bases in the middle match TRBD1. The TCR sequence derives from a man aged 18 to 29 with acute or convalescent COVID-19. The material sequenced was peripheral blood. The sequenced DNA: TGTGCCAGCAGTTTCGACAGGGGAGACTATGGCTACACCTTC. The resulting protein is CASSFDRGDYGYTF.